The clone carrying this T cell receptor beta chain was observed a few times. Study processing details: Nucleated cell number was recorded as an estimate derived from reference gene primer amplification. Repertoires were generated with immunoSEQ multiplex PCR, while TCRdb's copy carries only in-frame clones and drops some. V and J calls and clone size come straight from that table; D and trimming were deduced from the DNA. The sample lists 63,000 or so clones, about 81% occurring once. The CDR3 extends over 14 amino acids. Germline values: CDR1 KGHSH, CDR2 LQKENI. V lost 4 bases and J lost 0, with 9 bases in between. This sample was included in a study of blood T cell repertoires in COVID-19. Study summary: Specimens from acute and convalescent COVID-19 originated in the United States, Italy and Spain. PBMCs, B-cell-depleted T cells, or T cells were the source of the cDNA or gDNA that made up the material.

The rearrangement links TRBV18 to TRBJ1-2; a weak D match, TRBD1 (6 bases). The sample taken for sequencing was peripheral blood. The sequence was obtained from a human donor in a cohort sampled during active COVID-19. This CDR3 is CASSRGDTNYGYTF. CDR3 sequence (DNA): TGTGCCAGCTCACGTGGGGACACTAACTATGGCTACACCTTC.